A single sample gave rise to the 24 T cell receptor beta chains below, sequenced in a study of T cell changes during pregnancy in multiple sclerosis. Measured with immunoSEQ multiplex PCR; TCRdb has only the in-frame clones, and not every one. The repertoire holds about 110,000 clones, about 90% seen once, with 1.5% to 2% in the top ten. The specimen comprised peripheral blood, sampled after pregnancy. Receptors were obtained from a female donor with multiple sclerosis, enrolled in a pregnancy study.

The V call is TRBV27, the J call TRBJ2-1, with D possibly being TRBD2 (5 bases). V was cut by 4 bases and J by 0 bases, with 10 bases left in between. This CDR3 is 15 amino acids long. Germline V CDR1 and CDR2: MNHEY, SMNVEV (reference sequence). The CDR3, as DNA: TGTGCCAGCAGTTATTACGGGGACTCCTACAATGAGCAGTTCTTC. Translating gives CASSYYGDSYNEQFF.

V gene TRBV9 combines with J gene TRBJ2-7, with no clear D. Looked up from germline, CDR1 is SGDLS and CDR2 is YYNGEE. The CDR3 is 9 residues long. Trimming took 8 bases from V and 8 from J, leaving 8 bases between them. In DNA form, the CDR3 reads TGTGCCAGTAACTTCCAGCAGTACTTC. This sequence encodes CASNFQQYF.

The chain couples TRBV5-6 to TRBJ2-3; a possible D gene is TRBD1 (7 bases). Trimming cost V 0 bases and J 3 bases, with 8 bases left between them. The CDR3 has 14 residues. Germline-derived CDR1 and CDR2 are SGHDT and YYEEEE. The CDR3 is CASSLAGGTDTQYF. CDR3 nucleotide sequence: TGTGCCAGCAGCTTGGCAGGGGGGACAGATACGCAGTATTTT.

This rearrangement joins TRBV29-1 to TRBJ2-1, with 7 bases matching TRBD1. The CDR3 loop spans 14 amino acids. V lost 3 bases and J lost 3; bases outside the gene matches: 5. CDR1 SQVTM and CDR2 ANQGSEA come from the germline V gene. CDR3: CSVDRTGLYNEQFF. The CDR3 DNA reads TGCAGCGTTGACCGGACAGGACTCTACAATGAGCAGTTCTTC.

The genes are TRBV6-5 and TRBJ1-2; D remains ambiguous. The CDR3 consists of 14 residues. Germline lookup yields CDR1 MNHEY and CDR2 SVGAGI. The V end was cut by 0 bases, the J end by 0 bases, with 5 bases between. CDR3 coding DNA: TGTGCCAGCAGTTACTCCCGAGCTAACTATGGCTACACCTTC. The encoded protein is CASSYSRANYGYTF.

The genes are TRBV5-5 and TRBJ1-2; 8 nucleotides match TRBD1. The CDR3 is made up of 14 amino acids. V was pared by 4 bases and J by 6 bases, with 8 bases of the junction left unmatched. CDR1 is SGHKS, CDR2 YYEKEE, per germline (reference sequence). CDR3 sequence reads: CASSPGQGGNGYTF. In DNA, the CDR3 is TGTGCCAGCAGCCCTGGACAGGGTGGGAATGGCTACACCTTC.

The gene calls are TRBV27 and TRBJ1-1, with a weak D call TRBD1 (5 bases). CDR3 length: 14 residues. Germline V CDR1 and CDR2: MNHEY, SMNVEV (reference sequence). The ends were cut back, 5 bases at V and 8 bases at J, with 18 bases in the middle. The CDR3: CASSRSRGAGEAFF. CDR3 in DNA: TGTGCCAGCAGTCGGAGCCGAGGGGCGGGAGAAGCTTTCTTT.

The chain recombines TRBV7-3 with TRBJ2-3; no clear D. The CDR3 runs to 14 residues. Trimming removed 1 base at V and 8 bases at J, with 13 bases between. Germline CDR1 is SGHTA and CDR2 is FQGTGA. CDR3 coding DNA: TGTGCCAGCAGCTTAAATAGTGGCGGCAGTACGCAGTATTTT. This encodes CASSLNSGGSTQYF. The whole variable domain, filled in from reference TRBV7-3 and TRBJ2-3, reads GAGVSQTPSNKVTEKGKYVELRCDPISGHTALYWYRQSLGQGPEFLIYFQGTGAADDSGLPNDRFFAVRPEGSVSTLKIQRTERGDSAVYLCASSLNSGGSTQYFGPGTRLTVL.

The V gene is TRBV6-1, the J gene TRBJ2-7, with a possible D match to TRBD2 (5 bases). Germline-derived CDR1 and CDR2 are MNHNS and SASEGT. V lost 0 bases, J lost 12 bases, and 12 bases lay in between. The CDR3 loop spans 12 amino acids. The CDR3 coding sequence is TGTGCCAGCAGTGAAGCGTACCTCCGGGGGTACTTC. This encodes CASSEAYLRGYF.

The rearrangement joins TRBV10-1 to TRBJ2-7; the D gene is possibly TRBD1 (6 bases). V shed 10 bases and J shed 2 bases, with 18 bases lying between them. CDR1 is WNHNN and CDR2 is SYGVQD in the germline V gene (reference sequence). The CDR3 loop spans 14 amino acids. CDR3 protein: CATLPWDKAYEQYF. CDR3 bases: TGCGCCACCCTACCTTGGGACAAAGCCTACGAGCAGTACTTC.

The V gene is TRBV2, the J gene TRBJ2-3; 7 bases fit TRBD1. This CDR3 is built from 13 residues. CDR1 is SNHLY, CDR2 FYNNEI, per germline. V was pared by 5 bases and J by 6 bases, with 5 bases of the junction left unmatched. CDR3 residues: CASSRQGPDTQYF. CDR3 DNA sequence: TGTGCCAGCAGTAGACAGGGACCCGATACGCAGTATTTT.

The genes are TRBV28 and TRBJ1-2; tentatively, D is TRBD1 (5 bases). Germline loops: CDR1 MDHEN, CDR2 SYDVKM. The CDR3 runs 14 residues. Trimming pared 6 bases from V and 8 bases from J, leaving 19 bases between. The CDR3 is CASRDRGLRGGYTF. CDR3 nucleotides: TGTGCCAGCAGGGATCGGGGACTCCGAGGCGGCTACACCTTC.

The chain has TRBV30 and TRBJ2-5; 9 nucleotides match TRBD2. J gave up 4 bases and V 2 bases, and 2 bases lay outside the gene matches. Germline CDR1 and CDR2: GTSNPN and SVGIG (reference sequence). The CDR3 sequence is 13 residues long. CDR3 bases: TGTGCCTGGAGTAAGGGACTAGCAGAGACCCAGTACTTC. Encoded protein: CAWSKGLAETQYF.

V gene TRBV19 combines with J gene TRBJ1-1; 8 bases align to TRBD1. The trim removed 6 bases at V and 0 bases at J, leaving 6 bases unmatched. CDR3 length equals 15 residues. From germline, CDR1 is LNHDA and CDR2 SQIVND (reference sequence). The CDR3 nucleotides read TGTGCCAGTAGCGCAGGGGGCAGCATGAACACTGAAGCTTTCTTT. This encodes CASSAGGSMNTEAFF.

The chain links TRBV2 to TRBJ2-2, with D maybe TRBD2 (6 bases). Germline lookup yields CDR1 SNHLY and CDR2 FYNNEI. Trimming took off 6 bases at V and 1 base at J, with 12 bases between the two ends. The CDR3 totals 15 residues. CDR3 loop: CASSHPGENTGELFF. In nucleotides, the CDR3 is TGTGCCAGCAGCCACCCGGGGGAGAACACCGGGGAGCTGTTTTTT.

This clone was observed a single time. CDR3 amino acids: CAISDGGARPQHF. The CDR3 DNA sequence: TGTGCCATCAGTGACGGGGGGGCTAGGCCCCAGCATTTT. V and J are TRBV10-3 and TRBJ1-5; maybe TRBD1 (6 bases). The CDR3 loop spans 13 amino acids. Germline V CDR1 and CDR2: ENHRY, SYGVKD. Trimming took 3 bases from V and 9 from J, leaving 12 bases between them.

The chain employs TRBV7-6 and TRBJ2-2; TRBD1 matches 8 bases. The CDR3 contains 14 residues. J gave up 7 bases and V 3 bases, and 4 bases lay outside the gene matches. Per germline, CDR1 SGHVS and CDR2 FNYEAQ. CDR3 loop: CASSFGQGSGELFF. CDR3 sequence (DNA): TGTGCCAGCAGCTTCGGACAGGGCAGCGGGGAGCTGTTTTTT.

The genes are TRBV5-6 and TRBJ1-1; D is unclear. V was clipped by 0 bases and J by 4 bases, with 4 bases between them. Germline V lookup: CDR1 SGHDT, CDR2 YYEEEE. The CDR3 covers 12 residues. The CDR3 here is CASSLGSTEAFF. In DNA form, the CDR3 reads TGTGCCAGCAGCTTGGGCAGCACTGAAGCTTTCTTT.

The chain links TRBV7-3 to TRBJ1-1; D is perhaps TRBD1 (5 bases). Trimming took off 2 bases at V and 6 bases at J, with 16 bases between the two ends. Germline V lookup: CDR1 SGHTA, CDR2 FQGTGA. This CDR3 is 15 amino acids long. The CDR3 nucleotides read TGTGCCAGCAGCTTACGGGGGGGAGGAGAGGCTGAAGCTTTCTTT. It is translated as CASSLRGGGEAEAFF.

The chain uses TRBV28 and TRBJ1-5, with unresolved D. The CDR3 loop spans 14 amino acids. Germline lookup yields CDR1 MDHEN and CDR2 SYDVKM. The V end was cut by 8 bases, the J end by 6 bases, with 17 bases between. Here the CDR3 DNA reads TGTGCCAGCCGGACGGCGCATCGGGGTCAGCCCCAGCATTTT. Its translation: CASRTAHRGQPQHF. The variable domain in full, completed from reference TRBV28 and TRBJ1-5, reads DVKVTQSSRYLVKRTGEKVFLECVQDMDHENMFWYRQDPGLGLRLIYFSYDVKMKEKGDIPEGYSVSREKKERFSLILESASTNQTSMYLCASRTAHRGQPQHFGDGTRLSIL.

This chain connects TRBV18 to TRBJ1-4; TRBD1 matches 8 bases. V dropped 5 bases and J dropped 5; count of bases not matched to a gene: 7. The CDR3 length is 15 residues. In germline, CDR1 is KGHSH, CDR2 LQKENI. In DNA form, the CDR3 reads TGTGCCAGCTCAGTCGGACAGGGCCCGAATGAAAAACTGTTTTTT. Amino acid sequence: CASSVGQGPNEKLFF.

V is TRBV23-1 and J is TRBJ2-7, with 7 bases that match TRBD1. TRBV23-1 belongs to the ORF category, with a function that is uncertain. Losses at the gene ends were 7 bases for V and 2 bases for J; bases not matched to a gene: 17. This CDR3 comprises 17 residues. The CDR3 sequence is CASTQGGKVRLPYEQYF. The CDR3 DNA sequence: TGCGCCAGCACCCAAGGGGGCAAGGTTCGGTTACCCTACGAGCAGTACTTC.

The gene calls are TRBV11-2 and TRBJ2-7; D gene unclear. The CDR3 sequence is 14 residues long. V was trimmed by 4 bases and J by 2 bases, leaving 12 bases between them. CDR1 and CDR2 (germline): SGHAT, FQNNGV. This chain's CDR3 is CASSSRTETYEQYF. CDR3 DNA sequence: TGTGCCAGCAGCTCTCGAACAGAGACCTACGAGCAGTACTTC.

The chain uses TRBV6-5 and TRBJ2-3, with 11 bases that match TRBD1. Per the germline V gene, CDR1 is MNHEY and CDR2 is SVGAGI. The CDR3 runs 15 residues. V shed 6 bases and J 3 bases; nucleotides not matched to a gene: 5. The CDR3 loop reads CASSPGTGGTDTQYF. The DNA for the CDR3 is TGTGCCAGCAGCCCCGGGACAGGGGGAACAGATACGCAGTATTTT.